Below, one TCR beta chain is given with its context. The data belong to a study of blood T cells in healthy people across ages. Using a J-beta primer mix together with a sample-barcoded 5' primer, a second PCR was run for roughly 7 to 11 cycles. Each cDNA molecule, via a template-switch adaptor with 12 random nucleotides, was tagged. MiXCR, run by TCRdb on the 5' RACE reads, gives a single entry per CDR3 protein. Counted here are about 800,000 distinct CDR3 sequences, roughly 25% occurring once; the ten biggest clones make up around 3.6%. Germline CDR1 is DFQATT and CDR2 is SNEGSKA (reference sequence). This CDR3 contains 12 residues. The V end lost 3 bases, the J end lost 1 base, and 5 bases lay between the germline ends. Another study also made use of these data, one on T cells of mothers and their children.

The V gene is TRBV20-1, the J gene TRBJ2-3; no clear D gene. Sequenced input: blood. The origin of this receptor is a boy between 5 and 17 years old in good health. The CDR3 DNA sequence: TGCAGTGCTAGTTGGGGCACAGATACGCAGTATTTT. It encodes CSASWGTDTQYF.